This is a list of T cell receptor beta chains from one sample in a study of cytomegalovirus exposure and HLA in healthy donors. Clones were read by immunoSEQ multiplex PCR, and TCRdb kept only the in-frame ones, dropping some. The sample contains 100,000 to 150,000 clones, 60% to 85% of which appear only once. Input material: PBMCs. The source of these receptors is a woman aged 40 to 55 in good health and CMV-seronegative. CDR3s leave out the opening cysteine and the closing phenylalanine or tryptophan. Each record gives: J gene, V gene, CDR3 protein.

TRBJ2-1 | TRBV28 | ASMIAGASLHDEQF
TRBJ2-7 | TRBV4-1 | ASSQVDRRPDYEQY
TRBJ1-1 | TRBV7-2 | ASSLGGTGIMNTEAF
TRBJ2-2 | TRBV11-2 | ASSPTGGYTGELF
TRBJ2-7 | TRBV10-3 | AISESSAYEQY
TRBJ2-3 | TRBV7-2 | ASSPRLAGVGDTQY
TRBJ1-5 | TRBV7-9 | ASRLTGPIHQPQH
TRBJ2-5 | TRBV7-2 | ASSLYEETQY
TRBJ2-2 | TRBV4-2 | ASSQVTGSGTGELF
TRBJ1-5 | TRBV28 | ASSLLGQPQH
TRBJ2-5 | TRBV28 | ASSRRPRGLY
TRBJ2-1 | TRBV5-4 | ASSLGSSGRWGFNEQF
TRBJ2-1 | TRBV5-4 | ASSSGQGDEQF
TRBJ2-5 | TRBV9 | ASDSGGFQETQY
TRBJ1-3 | TRBV28 | ASSTGTSSGNTIH
TRBJ2-1 | TRBV28 | ASSSSASGSYEQF
TRBJ2-7 | TRBV28 | ASSSMVMRDGSDHYEQY
TRBJ2-1 | TRBV28 | ASSPNSYNEQF
TRBJ1-2 | TRBV27 | ASSKTGNYGYT
TRBJ2-1 | TRBV4-3 | ASSQGSREQF
TRBJ2-3 | TRBV28 | ASSPPPDGTQY
TRBJ1-2 | TRBV5-1 | ASSLGAGLFYGYT
TRBJ2-7 | TRBV7-9 | ASSQRDRGRVEQY
TRBJ1-5 | TRBV7-2 | ASSLTSLSGQPQH
TRBJ2-5 | TRBV2 | ASSVQGGEETQY
TRBJ2-6 | TRBV2 | ASSVVGGGALGANGLT
TRBJ2-1 | TRBV9 | ASSTRTSGSNEQF
TRBJ2-1 | TRBV5-1 | ASNFRTGGDYEQF
TRBJ1-3 | TRBV25-1 | ASSEGGGRNTIY
TRBJ2-1 | TRBV19 | ATHEGRGYNEQF
TRBJ2-1 | TRBV28 | ASSLWGTSGSNINEQF
TRBJ2-3 | TRBV28 | ASSLGGATDTQY
TRBJ2-7 | TRBV7-2 | ASSLQGYEQY
TRBJ2-1 | TRBV27 | ASLSGATYNEQF
TRBJ1-1 | TRBV5-1 | ASSWGQLNTEAF
TRBJ2-6 | TRBV25-1 | ASTTSGANGLT
TRBJ2-1 | TRBV5-4 | ASHSYNEQF
TRBJ1-6 | TRBV5-1 | ASSGTGVVGNSPLH
TRBJ1-2 | TRBV10-1 | ASSAGTGANYGYT
TRBJ1-6 | TRBV7-9 | ASSSWTGPDSPLH
TRBJ1-2 | TRBV11-2 | ASSLEGASNYGYT
TRBJ2-7 | TRBV4-2 | ASSRTGASYEQY
TRBJ2-3 | TRBV6-1 | ASSEGLPDTQY
TRBJ2-7 | TRBV6-5 | ASSYSQRGSYEQY
TRBJ1-1 | TRBV28 | ASSLFGGSDTNTEAF
TRBJ2-2 | TRBV5-5 | ASSLMGGMGTGELF
TRBJ2-3 | TRBV29-1 | SVNPGTGGTDTQY
TRBJ2-7 | TRBV5-1 | ASSLETLLSYEQY
TRBJ1-6 | TRBV27 | ASSLTSGGRRSPLH
TRBJ2-3 | TRBV7-2 | ASSLQATSTDTQY
TRBJ2-2 | TRBV6-5 | ASSASGSTGELF
TRBJ2-3 | TRBV11-3 | ASSLASGQGILDTQY
TRBJ2-3 | TRBV5-1 | ASSHPGDTQY
TRBJ2-7 | TRBV28 | ASSPVRAYEQY
TRBJ1-1 | TRBV6-5 | ASSSPGGLSF